The present T cell receptor beta chain was sequenced within a study of cytomegalovirus exposure and HLA in healthy donors. Study outcomes and limitations: An analysis that was carried out later associated 17,000 or so TCR beta sequences with HLA alleles at 0.05 false discovery rate.

PCR primers comprised 60 Vbeta and 13 Jbeta primers. Assay used: immunoSEQ multiplex PCR; TCRdb lists only in-frame clones, some missing. The table has approximately 190,000 clones, 82% seen once. Germline V gene sequence: CDR1 SNHLY, CDR2 FYNNEI. The CDR3 has 13 amino acids. Trimming pared 7 bases from V and 4 bases from J, leaving 11 bases between. This clone was recorded only once. Its cognate antigen is unknown. The sequence was obtained from a woman aged 50 to 60 in good health and CMV-seropositive. Material: PBMCs. The chain uses TRBV2 and TRBJ2-1; D is perhaps TRBD2 (5 bases). The CDR3 bases are TGTGCCAGCAAGTGGGAGAATTACAATGAGCAGTTCTTC. This codes for CASKWENYNEQFF.